These T cell receptor beta chains were read from a single sample in a study of cytomegalovirus exposure and HLA in healthy donors. The protocol was immunoSEQ multiplex PCR, while the TCRdb copy is restricted to in-frame clones and leaves out a portion. The sample holds roughly 150,000 clones, around 80% seen once. What was sequenced was PBMCs. These receptor sequences come from a male donor in good health and CMV-seronegative. The CDR3 runs from the conserved cysteine through the conserved F or W. The D gene is left open where the match is weak. Not every row has a clone size; where given, it reads once, few, many or a size class.

j_call v_call clone_size d_call cdr3_nt cdr3_aa
TRBJ2-1 TRBV6-6 once - TGTGCCAGCAGTCCCTCAGGGCAGGAGCAGTTCTTC CASSPSGQEQFF
TRBJ1-1 TRBV6-5 - - TGTGCCAGCAGTTTACGATACGCGCCGGGAAACACTGAAGCTTTCTTT CASSLRYAPGNTEAFF
TRBJ1-1 TRBV5-1 - - TGCGCCAGCAGTTGGGAGGGGAACACTGAAGCTTTCTTT CASSWEGNTEAFF
TRBJ2-5 TRBV5-4 few TRBD1 TGTGCCAGCAGCCATAAAGGGACAGCCCAAGAGACCCAGTACTTC CASSHKGTAQETQYF
TRBJ1-5 TRBV28 - TRBD1 TGTGCCAGCAGAGAGACAGGGAACAATCAGCCCCAGCATTTT CASRETGNNQPQHF
TRBJ2-2 TRBV2 - - TGTGCCAGCAGGGAGGGTGGGCGCAACACCGGGGAGCTGTTTTTT CASREGGRNTGELFF
TRBJ2-7 TRBV6-1 - - TGTGCCAGCAGGCACGGACACCCCTACGAGCAGTACTTC CASRHGHPYEQYF
TRBJ2-7 TRBV5-1 - - TGCGCCAGCAGCGAGGGCTACGAGCAGTACTTC CASSEGYEQYF
TRBJ2-2 TRBV29-1 - TRBD1 TGCAGCGTTCGGACAGGGAACACCGGGGAGCTGTTTTTT CSVRTGNTGELFF
TRBJ2-3 TRBV5-5 - TRBD2 TGTGCCAGCAGCTTGACTAGCGGGGGAACAGATACGCAGTATTTT CASSLTSGGTDTQYF
TRBJ2-7 TRBV25-1 - TRBD2 TGTGCCAGCAGTGTAGCAAGCGGGGCCTACGAGCAGTACTTC CASSVASGAYEQYF
TRBJ2-7 TRBV30 - TRBD2 TGTGCCTGGAGTCGGACTAGATATAGCTCCTACGAGCAGTACTTC CAWSRTRYSSYEQYF
TRBJ2-7 TRBV29-1 - TRBD1 TGCAGCGTCGGACAGGAGGCGACCGAGCAGTACTTC CSVGQEATEQYF
TRBJ1-4 TRBV4-2 - - TGTGCCAGCAGCCAAGATCTAAGTAATGAAAAACTGTTTTTT CASSQDLSNEKLFF
TRBJ1-1 TRBV2 - - TGTGCCAGCAATAAGGGGGGGACACTTAACACTGAAGCTTTCTTT CASNKGGTLNTEAFF
TRBJ2-7 TRBV6-5 - - TGTGCCAGCAGCCGGAGAGGTAGATACGAGCAGTACTTC CASSRRGRYEQYF
TRBJ2-7 TRBV9 - TRBD2 TGTGCCAGCAGCGAATCCCTACTAGCGGGGGAATACGAGCAGTACTTC CASSESLLAGEYEQYF
TRBJ1-6 TRBV6-5 - TRBD1 TGTGCCAGCAGTTACGCGGACAGGCCAGTAGGGTCACCCCTCCACTTT CASSYADRPVGSPLHF
TRBJ2-3 TRBV4-1 - TRBD2 TGCGCCAGCACCTCCTGGGCGGGGACTAGCGGGGGACTTAGCACAGATACGCAGTATTTT CASTSWAGTSGGLSTDTQYF
TRBJ2-6 TRBV19 - - TGTGCCAGTAGTCCACGTTTACAGGCTGGGGCCAACGTCCTGACTTTC CASSPRLQAGANVLTF
TRBJ1-1 TRBV5-1 - - TGCGCCAGCAGCTTGGCCAGTCCGAACACTGAAGCTTTCTTT CASSLASPNTEAFF
TRBJ1-4 TRBV9 - TRBD1 TGTGCCAGCAGCGCGCAACAGGGGGCTGCTGAAAAACTGTTTTTT CASSAQQGAAEKLFF
TRBJ2-1 TRBV9 - TRBD1 TGTGCCAGCAGCGTCTTTCGGACAGGGACCGATGAGCAGTTCTTC CASSVFRTGTDEQFF
TRBJ2-1 TRBV2 - TRBD1 TGTGCCAGCACCCTGGACAGGGCCCCCGGGCAGTTCTTC CASTLDRAPGQFF
TRBJ1-5 TRBV19 - TRBD1 TGTGCCAGTAGTCCCCTTACAGGGGCGGTAGGACAGCCCCAGCATTTT CASSPLTGAVGQPQHF
TRBJ2-3 TRBV30 - TRBD1 TGTGCCTGGAGAGACGGACAGGGGTCCGATACGCAGTATTTT CAWRDGQGSDTQYF
TRBJ1-1 TRBV29-1 - TRBD1 TGCAGCGTTGGGGAGCCGGGACAGAATGGAGGCACTGAAGCTTTCTTT CSVGEPGQNGGTEAFF
TRBJ1-4 TRBV30 - TRBD1 TGTGCCACCTCCCGACAGGGGGCACGAGAAAAACTGTTTTTT CATSRQGAREKLFF
TRBJ1-6 TRBV2 - TRBD1 TGTGCCAGCAGTGGGACAGGGAATTGGAATTCACCCCTCCACTTT CASSGTGNWNSPLHF
TRBJ2-1 TRBV19 - TRBD2 TGTGCCAGTAGTATGAGCGGGGGGACCCATGAGCAGTTCTTC CASSMSGGTHEQFF
TRBJ2-5 TRBV6-1 - - TGTGCCAGCAGTGGCGGTCAGGGCGGTGAGACCCAGTACTTC CASSGGQGGETQYF
TRBJ2-5 TRBV7-6 - TRBD2 TGTGCCAGCAGCTTATCGGGGGGGCGCCAAGAGACCCAGTACTTC CASSLSGGRQETQYF
TRBJ1-2 TRBV2 - - TGTGCCAGCAGTCCCCGGGGGTCTGGCTACACCTTC CASSPRGSGYTF
TRBJ1-1 TRBV18 - TRBD1 TGTGCCAGCTCTCCTACAGGGGAGGTTGACACTGAAGCTTTCTTT CASSPTGEVDTEAFF
TRBJ2-5 TRBV5-4 - TRBD1 TGTGCCAGCAGGACCACAGGGGGTTCAGAGACCCAGTACTTC CASRTTGGSETQYF
TRBJ1-2 TRBV29-1 - - TGCAGCGTTGAACCAGGGCAGGGCGCCGGCTACACCTTC CSVEPGQGAGYTF
TRBJ2-7 TRBV30 - TRBD2 TGTGCCTGGACCGACCCGACTCAGGGAGGGTACGAGCAGTACTTC CAWTDPTQGGYEQYF
TRBJ2-4 TRBV30 - - TGTGCCTGGAGTCCCCCGCGGGCCAAAAACATTCAGTACTTC CAWSPPRAKNIQYF
TRBJ2-7 TRBV6-5 - - TGTGCCAGCAGGTCGTGGGGGGACAGACCCTACGAGCAGTACTTC CASRSWGDRPYEQYF
TRBJ1-5 TRBV5-6 once - TGTGCCAGCAGCTCGCAAGGGGTTTGGGATCAGCCCCAGCATTTT CASSSQGVWDQPQHF
TRBJ1-4 TRBV4-3 few TRBD1 TGCGCCAGCAGCCAAGAAGGTGGGACAGGTAACGAAAAACTGTTTTTT CASSQEGGTGNEKLFF
TRBJ1-2 TRBV11-2 - - TGTGCCAGCAGCTTAGGATTGGCCGAGGGTAGGACCTATGGCTACACCTTC CASSLGLAEGRTYGYTF
TRBJ1-1 TRBV6-1 - TRBD1 TGTGCCAGCAGTGTAGACAGGGGCGGCACTGAAGCTTTCTTT CASSVDRGGTEAFF
TRBJ1-1 TRBV6-1 once - TGTGCCAGCCTGCAGGGGAATATGAACACTGAAGCTTTCTTT CASLQGNMNTEAFF
TRBJ2-7 TRBV25-1 once TRBD1 TGTGCCAGCAGAGACAGGGGGATCGGCGAGCAGTACTTC CASRDRGIGEQYF